This T cell receptor (beta chain) comes out of a study of blood T cell repertoires in COVID-19. As processed by the authors: Scientists estimated how many nucleated cells there were by amplifying reference gene primers. Data came from immunoSEQ multiplex PCR; TCRdb stores just in-frame clones and leaves some out. V and J calls and clone size are copied from that table; D and trimming were computed from the DNA. Here the sample spans 50,000 or so clones, 83% being singletons. Sequencing was performed on peripheral blood. The TCR comes from a man aged 35 to 55 with acute or convalescent COVID-19.

Here the CDR3 reads CASSQGTSGRSNTQYF. CDR3 DNA sequence: TGTGCCAGCAGCCAAGGGACTAGCGGGAGGAGCAATACGCAGTATTTT. This rearrangement joins TRBV3-1 (or the pseudogene TRBV3-2) to TRBJ2-3; TRBD2 aligns across 14 bases. V lost 1 base, J lost 7 bases, and 4 bases stayed unmatched. This CDR3 spans 16 amino acids. Germline CDR1 and CDR2: LGHDT and YNNKEL (reference sequence).